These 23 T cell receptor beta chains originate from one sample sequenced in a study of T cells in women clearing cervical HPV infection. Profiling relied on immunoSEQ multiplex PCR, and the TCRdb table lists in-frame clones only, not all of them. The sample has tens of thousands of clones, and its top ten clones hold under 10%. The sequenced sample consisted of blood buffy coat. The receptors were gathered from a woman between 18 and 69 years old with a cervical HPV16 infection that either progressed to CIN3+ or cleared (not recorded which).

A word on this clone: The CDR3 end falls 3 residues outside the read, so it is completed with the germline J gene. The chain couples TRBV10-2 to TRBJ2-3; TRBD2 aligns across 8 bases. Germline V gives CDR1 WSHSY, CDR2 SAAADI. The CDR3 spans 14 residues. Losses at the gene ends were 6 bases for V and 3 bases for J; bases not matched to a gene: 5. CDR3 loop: CASRYSGGTDTQYF. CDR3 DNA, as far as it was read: TGCGCCAGCAGGTACAGCGGGGGTACAGATACG.

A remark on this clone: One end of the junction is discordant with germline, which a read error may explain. The CDR3 is CSAGDPLAGSWETQYF. Partial CDR3 DNA: TGCAGTGCTGGAGATCCGCTAGCGGGAAGCTGGGAGACC. This chain connects TRBV20-1 to TRBJ2-5; 9 nucleotides line up with TRBD2. Read data end 3 residues before the CDR3 end; the end is taken from the germline J gene. CDR1 is DFQATT and CDR2 is SNEGSKA in the germline V gene (reference sequence). This CDR3 region has 16 residues.

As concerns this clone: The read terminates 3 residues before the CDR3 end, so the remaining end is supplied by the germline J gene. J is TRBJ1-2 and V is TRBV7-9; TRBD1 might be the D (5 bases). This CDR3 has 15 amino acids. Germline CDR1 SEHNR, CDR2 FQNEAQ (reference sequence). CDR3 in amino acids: CASSLVAGGNNDYTF. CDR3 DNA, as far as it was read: TGTGCCAGCAGCTTGGTAGCGGGGGGTAACAATGAC.

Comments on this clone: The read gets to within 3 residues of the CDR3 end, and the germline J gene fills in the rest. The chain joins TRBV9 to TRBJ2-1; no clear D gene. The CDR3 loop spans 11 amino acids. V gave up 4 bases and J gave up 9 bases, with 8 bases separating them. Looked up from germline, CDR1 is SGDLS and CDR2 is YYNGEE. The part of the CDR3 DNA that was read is TGTGCCAGCAGCTCCTCCGTTGAG. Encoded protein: CASSSSVE. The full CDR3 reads CASSSSVEQFF. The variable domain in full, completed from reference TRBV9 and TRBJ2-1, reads DSGVTQTPKHLITATGQRVTLRCSPRSGDLSVYWYQQSLDQGLQFLIQYYNGEERAKGNILERFSAQQFPDLHSELNLSSLELGDSALYFCASSSSVEQFFGPGTRLTVL.

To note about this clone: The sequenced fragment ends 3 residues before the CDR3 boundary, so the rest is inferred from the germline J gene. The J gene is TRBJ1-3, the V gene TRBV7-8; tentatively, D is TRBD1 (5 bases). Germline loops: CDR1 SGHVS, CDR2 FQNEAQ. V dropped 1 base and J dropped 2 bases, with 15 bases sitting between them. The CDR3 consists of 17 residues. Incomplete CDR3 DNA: TGTGCCAGCAGCTTAGGGGGTATAAGGGGTGCTGGAAACACC. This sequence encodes CASSLGGIRGAGNT. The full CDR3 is CASSLGGIRGAGNTIYF.

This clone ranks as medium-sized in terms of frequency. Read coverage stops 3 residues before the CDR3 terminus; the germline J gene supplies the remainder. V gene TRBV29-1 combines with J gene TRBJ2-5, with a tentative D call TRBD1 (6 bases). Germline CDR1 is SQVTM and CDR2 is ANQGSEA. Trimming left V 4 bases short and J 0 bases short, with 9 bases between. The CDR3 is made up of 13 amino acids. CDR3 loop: CSVVDSNQETQYF. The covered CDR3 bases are TGCAGCGTTGTGGACAGCAACCAAGAGACC.

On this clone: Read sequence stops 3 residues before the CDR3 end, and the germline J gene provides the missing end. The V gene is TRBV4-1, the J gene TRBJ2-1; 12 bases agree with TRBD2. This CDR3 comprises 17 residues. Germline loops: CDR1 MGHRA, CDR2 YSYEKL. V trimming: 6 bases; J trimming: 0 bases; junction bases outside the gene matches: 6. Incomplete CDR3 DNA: TGCGCCAGCAGGAGAGGACTAGCGGGAAGCTCCTACAATGAG. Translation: CASRRGLAGSSYNE. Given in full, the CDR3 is CASRRGLAGSSYNEQFF.

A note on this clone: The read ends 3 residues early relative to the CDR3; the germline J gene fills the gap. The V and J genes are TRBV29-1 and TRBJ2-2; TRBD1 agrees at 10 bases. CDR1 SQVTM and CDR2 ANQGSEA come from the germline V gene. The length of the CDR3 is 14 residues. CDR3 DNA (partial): TGCAGCGTGGGGTGGACAGGGGGACAGGAAAAG. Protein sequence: CSVGWTGGQEK. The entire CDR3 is CSVGWTGGQEKLFF.

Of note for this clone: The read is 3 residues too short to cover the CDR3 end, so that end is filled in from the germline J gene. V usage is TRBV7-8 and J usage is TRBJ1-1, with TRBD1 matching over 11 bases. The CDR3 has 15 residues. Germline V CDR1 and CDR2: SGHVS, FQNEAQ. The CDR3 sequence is CASSPWTGGEISAFF. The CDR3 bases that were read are TGTGCCAGCAGCCCTTGGACAGGGGGCGAAATATCG.

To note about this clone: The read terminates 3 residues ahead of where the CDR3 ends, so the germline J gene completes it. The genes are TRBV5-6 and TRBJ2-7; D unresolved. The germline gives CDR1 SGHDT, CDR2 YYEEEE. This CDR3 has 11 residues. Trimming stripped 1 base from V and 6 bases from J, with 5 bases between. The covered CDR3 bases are TGTGCCAGCAGCTTGCTTTCCGAG. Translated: CASSLLSE. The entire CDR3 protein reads CASSLLSEQYF.

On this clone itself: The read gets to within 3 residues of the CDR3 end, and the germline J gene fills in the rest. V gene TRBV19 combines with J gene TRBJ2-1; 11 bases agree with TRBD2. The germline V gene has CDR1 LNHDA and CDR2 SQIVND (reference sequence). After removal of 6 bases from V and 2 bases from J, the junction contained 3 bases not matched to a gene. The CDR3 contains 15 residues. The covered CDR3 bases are TGTGCCAGTAGGCCACTAGCGGGGGCCTACAATGAG. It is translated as CASRPLAGAYNE. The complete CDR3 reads CASRPLAGAYNEQFF.

CDR3 amino acids: CSAGQSMNTEAFF. The part of the CDR3 DNA that was read is TGCAGTGCCGGACAGAGCATGAACACTGAA. The chain joins TRBV20-1 to TRBJ1-1; D might be TRBD1 (6 bases). The read stops 3 residues short of the end of the CDR3; the missing end is completed from the germline J gene. V lost 6 bases to trimming and J lost 0 bases, with 11 bases between them. The germline V gene encodes CDR1 DFQATT and CDR2 SNEGSKA (reference sequence). This CDR3 contains 13 residues.

The chain's CDR3 is CASSLAGGNEKLFF. The sequenced CDR3 bases are TGTGCCAGCAGCTTAGCAGGGGGAAATGAAAAA. The chain employs TRBV7-9 and TRBJ1-4, with D perhaps matching TRBD1 (6 bases). The DNA ends 3 residues before the CDR3 does, and the rest of the CDR3 is filled in from the germline J gene. CDR1 SEHNR and CDR2 FQNEAQ come from the germline V gene (reference sequence). This CDR3 is built from 14 residues. With 0 bases removed from V and 5 bases from J, the gap between germline ends came to 7 bases.

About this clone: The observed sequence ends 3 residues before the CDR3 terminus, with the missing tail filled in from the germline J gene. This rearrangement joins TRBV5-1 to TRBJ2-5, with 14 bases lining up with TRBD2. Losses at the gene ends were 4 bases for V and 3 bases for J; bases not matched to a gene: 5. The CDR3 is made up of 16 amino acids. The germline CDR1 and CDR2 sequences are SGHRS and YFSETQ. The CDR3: CASSQGTSGSEETQYF. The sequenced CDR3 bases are TGCGCCAGCAGCCAAGGGACTAGCGGGAGCGAAGAGACC.

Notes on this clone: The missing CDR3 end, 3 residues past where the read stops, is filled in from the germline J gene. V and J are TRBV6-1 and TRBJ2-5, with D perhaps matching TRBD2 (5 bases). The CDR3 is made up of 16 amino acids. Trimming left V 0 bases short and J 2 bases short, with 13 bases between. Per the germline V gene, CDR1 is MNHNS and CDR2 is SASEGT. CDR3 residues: CASSEAPTRPQETQYF. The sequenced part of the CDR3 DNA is TGTGCCAGCAGTGAAGCCCCTACTAGACCTCAAGAGACC.

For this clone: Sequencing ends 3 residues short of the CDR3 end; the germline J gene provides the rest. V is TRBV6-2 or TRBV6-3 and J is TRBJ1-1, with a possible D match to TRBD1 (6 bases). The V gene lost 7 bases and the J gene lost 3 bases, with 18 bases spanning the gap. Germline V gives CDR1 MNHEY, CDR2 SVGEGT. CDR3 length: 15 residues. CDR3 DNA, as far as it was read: TGTGCCAGCACCCAGCATAATACAGGGCACACTGAA. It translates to CASTQHNTGHTE. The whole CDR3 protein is CASTQHNTGHTEAFF.

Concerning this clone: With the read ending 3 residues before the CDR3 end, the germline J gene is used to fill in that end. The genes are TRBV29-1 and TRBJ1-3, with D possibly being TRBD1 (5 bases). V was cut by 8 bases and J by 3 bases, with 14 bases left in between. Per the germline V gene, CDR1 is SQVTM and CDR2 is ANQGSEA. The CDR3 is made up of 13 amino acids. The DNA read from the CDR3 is TGCAGCTCCCTAGGGGAAGATGGAAACACC. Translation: CSSLGEDGNT. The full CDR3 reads CSSLGEDGNTIYF.

The sequenced CDR3 bases are TGTGCCTGGAGTGTAAGGAGTGACAGAGGC. Residues: CAWSVRSDRG. The entire CDR3 protein reads CAWSVRSDRGYTF. The chain joins TRBV30 to TRBJ1-2; TRBD1 might be the D (5 bases). The read halts 3 residues ahead of the CDR3 end, with the missing end drawn from the germline J gene. The CDR3 is 13 residues long. Per germline, CDR1 GTSNPN and CDR2 SVGIG (reference sequence).

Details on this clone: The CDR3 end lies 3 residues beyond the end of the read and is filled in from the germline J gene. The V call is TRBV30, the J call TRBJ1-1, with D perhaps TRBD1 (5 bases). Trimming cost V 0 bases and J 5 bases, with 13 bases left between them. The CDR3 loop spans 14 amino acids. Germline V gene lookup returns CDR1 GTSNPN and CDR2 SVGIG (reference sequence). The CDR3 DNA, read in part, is TGTGCCTGGAGTGTACGGGGGGTTGGGACTGAA. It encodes CAWSVRGVGTE. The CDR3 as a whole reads CAWSVRGVGTEAFF.

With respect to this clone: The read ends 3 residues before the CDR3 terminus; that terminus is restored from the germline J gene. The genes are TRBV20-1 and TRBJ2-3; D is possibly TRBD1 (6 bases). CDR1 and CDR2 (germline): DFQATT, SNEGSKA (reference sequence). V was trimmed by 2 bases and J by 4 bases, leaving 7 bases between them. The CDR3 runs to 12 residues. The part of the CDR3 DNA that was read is TGCAGTGCTAGACCAGGGGCAGATACG. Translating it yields CSARPGADT. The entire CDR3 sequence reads CSARPGADTQYF.

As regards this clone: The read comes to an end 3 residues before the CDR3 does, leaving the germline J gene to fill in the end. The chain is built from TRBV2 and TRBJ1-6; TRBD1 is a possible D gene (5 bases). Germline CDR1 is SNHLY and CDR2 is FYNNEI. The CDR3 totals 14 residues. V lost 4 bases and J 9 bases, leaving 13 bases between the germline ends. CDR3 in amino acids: CASSVNRLTSPLHF. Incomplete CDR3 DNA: TGTGCCAGCAGTGTGAACAGGTTGACTTCACCC.

CDR3 amino acids: CASSLDRGGETQYF. The covered CDR3 bases are TGTGCCAGCAGTCTGGACAGGGGAGGAGAGACC. The V call is TRBV6-2 or TRBV6-3, the J call TRBJ2-5; 9 positions match TRBD1. The read ends 3 residues before the CDR3 terminus; that terminus is restored from the germline J gene. The germline V gene has CDR1 MNHEY and CDR2 SVGEGT. This CDR3 contains 14 residues. The trim removed 5 bases at V and 4 bases at J, leaving 5 bases unmatched.

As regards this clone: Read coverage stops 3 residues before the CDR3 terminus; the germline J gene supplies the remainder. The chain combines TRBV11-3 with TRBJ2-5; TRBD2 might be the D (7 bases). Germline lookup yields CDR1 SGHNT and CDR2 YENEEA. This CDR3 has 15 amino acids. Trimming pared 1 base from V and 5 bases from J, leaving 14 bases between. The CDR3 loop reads CASSLGGGGGETQYF. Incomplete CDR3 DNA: TGTGCCAGCAGCTTAGGGGGGGGCGGTGGGGAGACC.